The source of this TCR beta chain is a study of blood T cell repertoires in COVID-19. Overall study: Specimens from acute and convalescent COVID-19 originated in the United States, Italy and Spain.

As processed by the authors: Reference gene primers were amplified, and this amplification served to estimate nucleated cell counts. The method was immunoSEQ multiplex PCR; TCRdb's version includes in-frame clones alone and lacks a portion of them. The V and J calls and the clone size are those of that table, but D and trimming were determined from the DNA. The sample holds some 200,000 clones; over 60% are singletons and the top ten take less than 7%. This CDR3 spans 14 amino acids. The V gene's germline CDR1 is SGHAT and CDR2 FQNNGV. V was cut by 2 bases and J by 4 bases, with 11 bases left in between.

The V gene is TRBV11-2, the J gene TRBJ1-1; D call uncertain. The sequence was collected from a woman in her 70s with acute or convalescent COVID-19. The specimen was peripheral blood. CDR3 sequence: CASSLLRGGTEAFF. CDR3 coding DNA: TGTGCCAGCAGCTTATTAAGAGGTGGCACTGAAGCTTTCTTT.